This T cell receptor beta chain was sequenced for a study of blood T cell repertoires in COVID-19. Overall study context: The origin of the acute and convalescent COVID-19 samples was the United States, Italy and Spain.

The V gene end was trimmed by 11 bases and the J gene end by 4 bases; junction bases not matched to a gene: 22. This CDR3 spans 19 amino acids. Germline V gene sequence: CDR1 MRHNA, CDR2 SNTAGT. Source study methods: From reference gene primer amplification, estimates of nucleated cell counts were derived. Profiling relied on immunoSEQ multiplex PCR, and the TCRdb table lists in-frame clones only, not all of them. That table is the source of V, J and clone size, and D and trimming were worked out from the DNA. This table holds 68,000 or so clones, 70% to 90% found once. The TCR comes from an older man with active or convalescent COVID-19. This chain connects TRBV6-4 to TRBJ1-6, with 8 bases fitting TRBD1. Material for sequencing was peripheral blood. The CDR3 sequence: CAFVPRGRIMSRYNSPLHF. CDR3 nucleotides: TGTGCCTTCGTGCCCAGGGGGCGCATTATGAGCAGGTATAATTCACCCCTCCACTTT.